This passage covers 27 T cell receptor beta chains from one sample sequenced in a study of OX40 agonist ivuxolimab in advanced cancers. Repertoires were generated with immunoSEQ multiplex PCR, while TCRdb's copy carries only in-frame clones and drops some. The sample shows approximately 43,000 clones, around four fifths of them seen only once. Material: CD4+ or CD8+ T cells sorted from blood, obtained in a trial of the OX40 agonist ivuxolimab. The receptor source for this set is an adult with an advanced solid tumor such as melanoma, head and neck, liver or kidney cancer.

DNA of the CDR3: TGTGCCAGCAGCTTAGCGGTTGAGCTAACCTTTGGCTACGAGCAGTACTTC. Its translation: CASSLAVELTFGYEQYF. The genes are TRBV7-2 and TRBJ2-7, with D hard to call. There are 17 residues in the CDR3. The germline V gene encodes CDR1 SGHTA and CDR2 FQGNSA. V lost 0 bases to trimming and J lost 3 bases, with 18 bases between them.

This clone has a single count. The rearrangement links TRBV19 to TRBJ2-4; D uncertain. Trimming cost V 5 bases and J 6 bases, with 8 bases left between them. CDR1 is LNHDA, CDR2 SQIVND, per germline (reference sequence). CDR3 length: 12 amino acids. CDR3 sequence: CASSPIGNIQYF. The CDR3 nucleotides are TGTGCCAGTAGTCCTATAGGAAACATTCAGTACTTC.

This clone was observed a single time. Here the CDR3 DNA reads TGCGCCAGCAGCCCCGGGGGGTGGAACACCGGGGAGCTGTTTTTT. Translation: CASSPGGWNTGELFF. V usage is TRBV23-1 and J usage is TRBJ2-2; 7 bases fit TRBD2. TRBV23-1 is flagged as an ORF with uncertain function. This CDR3 contains 15 residues. V shed 6 bases and J 1 base; nucleotides not matched to a gene: 5.

This sequence joins TRBV14 and TRBJ1-3; D might be TRBD1 (5 bases). This CDR3 region has 16 residues. The germline V gene has CDR1 SGHDN and CDR2 FVKESK. The V and J ends lost 1 base and 7 bases respectively, with 17 bases between them. This chain's CDR3 is CASSQGFPGSGNTIYF. In DNA form, the CDR3 reads TGTGCCAGCAGCCAAGGGTTCCCAGGGAGTGGGAACACCATATATTTT.

The gene calls are TRBV4-1 and TRBJ1-4; 7 positions agree with TRBD1. Germline assignment: CDR1 MGHRA and CDR2 YSYEKL. Trimming at V came to 3 bases and at J to 0 bases, leaving 1 base not matched to a gene. The CDR3 loop spans 15 amino acids. The CDR3 is CASSQQGATNEKLFF. The CDR3, as DNA: TGCGCCAGCAGCCAGCAGGGGGCAACTAATGAAAAACTGTTTTTT.

The V call is TRBV28, the J call TRBJ1-2, with a weak D call TRBD1 (6 bases). Looked up from germline, CDR1 is MDHEN and CDR2 is SYDVKM. This CDR3 comprises 11 residues. The V end was cut by 7 bases, the J end by 7 bases, with 10 bases between. The CDR3 coding sequence is TGTGCCAGCACCCGGGACACTGGCTACACCTTC. Protein: CASTRDTGYTF.

The chain links TRBV28 to TRBJ2-5; a weak D match, TRBD1 (6 bases). CDR1 is MDHEN, CDR2 SYDVKM, per germline. The CDR3 consists of 13 residues. V lost 6 bases and J lost 1, with 9 bases in between. The CDR3 sequence is CASSRTAQETQYF. In nucleotides, the CDR3 is TGTGCCAGCAGCCGGACAGCCCAAGAGACCCAGTACTTC.

This rearrangement joins TRBV4-1 to TRBJ1-5; D is undetermined. Germline V lookup: CDR1 MGHRA, CDR2 YSYEKL. V lost 1 base and J lost 6, with 10 bases in between. There are 14 residues in the CDR3. The CDR3 spells CASSQGKGSQPQHF. CDR3 in DNA: TGCGCCAGCAGCCAAGGAAAAGGGTCTCAGCCCCAGCATTTT.

The chain joins TRBV11-2 to TRBJ2-1; TRBD2 aligns across 10 bases. The germline gives CDR1 SGHAT, CDR2 FQNNGV. Losses at the gene ends were 6 bases for V and 7 bases for J; bases not matched to a gene: 3. This CDR3 region has 13 residues. This CDR3 reads CASRPLAGNEQFF. CDR3 sequence (DNA): TGTGCCAGCAGACCACTAGCGGGGAATGAGCAGTTCTTC.

This clone was seen just once. The gene calls are TRBV9 and TRBJ1-1; 10 bases line up with TRBD1. The V gene's germline CDR1 is SGDLS and CDR2 YYNGEE. V gave up 3 bases and J gave up 1 base; unmatched junction bases: 3. The length of the CDR3 is 15 residues. CDR3 loop: CASSAWDRGNTEAFF. Here the CDR3 DNA reads TGTGCCAGCAGCGCATGGGACAGGGGGAACACTGAAGCTTTCTTT.

The V and J genes are TRBV18 and TRBJ1-5; D is unresolved. Looked up from germline, CDR1 is KGHSH and CDR2 is LQKENI. This CDR3 contains 12 residues. The V end was cut by 4 bases, the J end by 5 bases, with 6 bases between. CDR3 protein: CASSLPDQPQHF. The CDR3 region has the DNA TGTGCCAGCTCACTACCCGATCAGCCCCAGCATTTT.

The V gene is TRBV28, the J gene TRBJ1-2, with D hard to call. Germline CDR1 is MDHEN and CDR2 is SYDVKM. V lost 4 bases and J 3 bases, leaving 15 bases between the germline ends. The CDR3 covers 15 residues. The CDR3 bases are TGTGCCAGCAGTTCCCGGGAACGCAACTACTATGGCTACACCTTC. It encodes CASSSRERNYYGYTF.

The rearrangement joins TRBV11-1 to TRBJ2-7; D call uncertain. Trimming pared 3 bases from V and 2 bases from J, leaving 8 bases between. The germline V gene has CDR1 SGHAT and CDR2 FQDESV (reference sequence). The CDR3 length is 13 residues. CDR3 DNA: TGTGCCAGCAGCTTCCGCGGCCCCTACGAGCAGTACTTC. Protein: CASSFRGPYEQYF.

The chain joins TRBV28 to TRBJ2-7; a weak D match, TRBD2 (6 bases). This CDR3 spans 15 amino acids. Trimming shortened V by 5 bases and J by 0 bases, and 14 bases separated the two germline ends. Germline CDR1 reads MDHEN; CDR2 reads SYDVKM. CDR3 sequence (DNA): TGTGCCAGCAGTCCGGGGGACCGGAGCTCCTACGAGCAGTACTTC. Its protein is CASSPGDRSSYEQYF.

The chain links TRBV11-3 to TRBJ1-2; D remains unclear. The V end was cut by 5 bases, the J end by 8 bases, with 15 bases between. Germline-derived CDR1 and CDR2 are SGHNT and YENEEA. This CDR3 comprises 13 residues. CDR3 in DNA: TGTGCCAGCAGCGTAAACGGGGTTGGAGGCTACACCTTC. The encoded protein is CASSVNGVGGYTF.

J is TRBJ1-2 and V is TRBV28, with 12 bases identical to TRBD1. V was clipped by 2 bases and J by 4 bases; unmatched bases: 8. This CDR3 spans 17 amino acids. In germline, CDR1 is MDHEN, CDR2 SYDVKM. CDR3 bases: TGTGCCAGCAGTTTAGGCGGGACAGGGGGCTACGTCTATGGCTACACCTTC. It is translated as CASSLGGTGGYVYGYTF.

The J gene is TRBJ2-7, the V gene TRBV11-3, with D possibly being TRBD1 or TRBD2 (5 bases each). Germline CDR1 SGHNT, CDR2 YENEEA. V was cut by 3 bases and J by 5 bases, with 8 bases left in between. The CDR3 covers 12 residues. This chain's CDR3 is CASSLRGHEQYF. CDR3 in DNA: TGTGCCAGCAGCTTGAGGGGCCACGAGCAGTACTTC.

The J gene is TRBJ2-5, the V gene TRBV4-1; 10 nucleotides line up with TRBD1. The CDR3 spans 17 residues. The germline V gene encodes CDR1 MGHRA and CDR2 YSYEKL. The ends lost 0 bases at V and 5 bases at J; junction bases unmatched: 9. The CDR3 is CASSQDRTGGLRETQYF. The CDR3 DNA reads TGCGCCAGCAGCCAAGATAGGACAGGGGGGCTGAGGGAGACCCAGTACTTC.

The chain links TRBV7-2 to TRBJ1-2, with 7 bases lining up with TRBD1. Germline-derived CDR1 and CDR2 are SGHTA and FQGNSA. The trim removed 1 base at V and 4 bases at J, leaving 3 bases unmatched. The CDR3 runs to 14 residues. CDR3 coding DNA: TGTGCCAGCAGCTTAGATCGGGACAGCTATGGCTACACCTTC. It translates to CASSLDRDSYGYTF.

The chain carries TRBV11-3 and TRBJ2-7, with D possibly TRBD2 on 7 matching bases. The CDR3 runs 15 residues. From germline, CDR1 is SGHNT and CDR2 YENEEA. The V and J ends lost 4 bases and 4 bases respectively, with 17 bases between them. The CDR3 region has the DNA TGTGCCAGCAGCTCACGCCGCAGGGGACTATACGAGCAGTACTTC. Its translation is CASSSRRRGLYEQYF.

The chain couples TRBV19 to TRBJ2-4; D gene unclear. V was cut by 4 bases and J by 6 bases, with 7 bases left in between. The CDR3 covers 12 residues. Germline V gene data show CDR1 as LNHDA and CDR2 as SQIVND (reference sequence). The CDR3 DNA sequence: TGTGCCAGTAGTACAGGAAGAAACATTCAGTACTTC. It yields the protein CASSTGRNIQYF.

CDR3: CASPRLDVGRGPSTGELFF. The CDR3, as DNA: TGTGCCAGCCCACGGCTAGACGTGGGCAGGGGGCCAAGCACCGGGGAGCTGTTTTTT. This chain uses TRBV18 with TRBJ2-2, with TRBD1 identical over 8 bases. The CDR3 extends over 19 amino acids. V lost 8 bases, J lost 4 bases, and 21 bases stayed unmatched. Germline V gives CDR1 KGHSH, CDR2 LQKENI.

J is TRBJ1-1 and V is TRBV4-1, with 8 bases fitting TRBD1. Germline V gene lookup returns CDR1 MGHRA and CDR2 YSYEKL. This CDR3 region has 16 residues. The ends lost 2 bases at V and 4 bases at J; junction bases unmatched: 9. CDR3 protein: CASSQHPGQVFTEAFF. CDR3 coding DNA: TGCGCCAGCAGCCAACATCCGGGACAGGTATTCACTGAAGCTTTCTTT.

This clone showed up just a few times. The V and J genes are TRBV18 and TRBJ2-5; D is uncertain. Germline V gene sequence: CDR1 KGHSH, CDR2 LQKENI. Trimming took off 2 bases at V and 5 bases at J, with 6 bases between the two ends. There are 12 residues in the CDR3. The CDR3 region is CASSPIRETQYF. For the CDR3, the DNA is TGTGCCAGCTCACCAATCAGGGAGACCCAGTACTTC.

In its sample, this clone was seen once. The rearrangement links TRBV6-1 to TRBJ2-7; tentatively, D is TRBD1 or TRBD2 (6 bases each). Germline V gene sequence: CDR1 MNHNS, CDR2 SASEGT. This CDR3 region has 14 residues. V was shortened by 4 bases and J by 4 bases, with 14 bases between the two germline ends. The CDR3 here is CASSVIRGDYEQYF. CDR3 DNA: TGTGCCAGCAGTGTTATTAGGGGGGATTACGAGCAGTACTTC.

The table lists this clone with a count of one. V gene TRBV7-9 combines with J gene TRBJ1-2; D gene unclear. The CDR3 extends over 17 amino acids. CDR1 and CDR2 (germline): SEHNR, FQNEAQ (reference sequence). Trimming took off 1 base at V and 2 bases at J, with 17 bases between the two ends. The CDR3 region has the DNA TGTGCCAGCAGCTTAGGAACGACCGCTACCCTAAACTATGGCTACACCTTC. This gives the protein CASSLGTTATLNYGYTF.

J is TRBJ1-3 and V is TRBV11-2; D is ambiguous. Germline V gene lookup returns CDR1 SGHAT and CDR2 FQNNGV. The ends were cut back, 5 bases at V and 8 bases at J, with 19 bases in the middle. The CDR3 length is 15 residues. The CDR3 spells CASSPRTAAGYTIYF. CDR3 bases: TGTGCCAGCAGCCCGAGGACTGCAGCTGGGTACACCATATATTTT.